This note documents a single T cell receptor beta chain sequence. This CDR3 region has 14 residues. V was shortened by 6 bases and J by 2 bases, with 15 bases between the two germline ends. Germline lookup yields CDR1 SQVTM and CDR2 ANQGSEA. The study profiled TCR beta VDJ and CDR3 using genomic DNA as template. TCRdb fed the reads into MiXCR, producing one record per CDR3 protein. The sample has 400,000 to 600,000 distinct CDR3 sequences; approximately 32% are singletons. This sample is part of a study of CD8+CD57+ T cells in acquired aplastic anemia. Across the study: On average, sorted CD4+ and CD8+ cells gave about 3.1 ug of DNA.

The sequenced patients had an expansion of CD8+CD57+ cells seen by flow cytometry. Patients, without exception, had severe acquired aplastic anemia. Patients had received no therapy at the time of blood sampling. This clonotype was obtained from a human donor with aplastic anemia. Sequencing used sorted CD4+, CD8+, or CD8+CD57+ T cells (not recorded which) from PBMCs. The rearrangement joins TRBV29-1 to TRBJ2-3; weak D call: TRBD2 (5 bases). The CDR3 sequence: CSVIEGLSTDTQYF. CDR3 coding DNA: TGCAGCGTGATAGAGGGCTTATCCACAGATACGCAGTATTTT.